This T cell receptor (beta chain) emerged from a study of T-cell memory formation after mild COVID-19. The study, taken as a whole, reports: Certain responding clones were present in pre-infection memory, suggesting participation of cross-reactive memory. Later expanders leaned CD4+, whereas clones that contracted between day 15 and 85 were balanced CD4/CD8. CM and EM subsets held most contracting CD4+ clones; EMRA held CD8+ ones.

Germline V CDR1 and CDR2: SGHVS, FNYEAQ. V lost 1 base, J lost 5 bases, and 8 bases lay in between. This CDR3 is built from 13 residues. Using its own MiXCR run on the 5' RACE reads, TCRdb lists one record per CDR3 protein. The sample holds under 300,000 distinct CDR3 sequences, around 10% seen once. Only a few counts were recorded for this clonotype. Its antigen is not known. The sequenced sample was PBMCs or a T cell subset sorted from them (not recorded which). The TCR originated in a man younger than 35 who had mild COVID-19 (a few samples of this study predate the infection). Cell type and time point are not known. The chain combines TRBV7-6 with TRBJ1-2; maybe TRBD1 (6 bases). The CDR3 DNA follows: TGTGCCAGCAGCTTAGACAGGGCGTATGGCTACACCTTC. This gives the protein CASSLDRAYGYTF.